The 22 T cell receptor beta chains in this list originate from one sample, sequenced in a study of tumor-infiltrating lymphocytes in primary liver carcinoma. TCR beta cDNA was reverse-transcribed from roughly 520 ng of total RNA. The reaction used a constant-region primer and ProtoScript II reverse transcriptase. Each TCR beta library was derived from three nested multiplex PCR rounds that employed slightly modified ARM-PCR. Amplification in the first two PCR rounds was performed using TRBV1-TRBV30 forward primers and a C-beta reverse primer for approximately 10 cycles each. TCRdb re-derived calls from the multiplex PCR reads in MiXCR, one entry per CDR3 protein. The sample lists roughly 120,000 distinct CDR3 sequences; 55% to 75% were seen once. Co-extraction of both nucleic acids (RNA and DNA) used 20-30 mg of unsorted bulk tissue. Sequenced input: liver tumor tissue from sampling region 3. Subset noted: tumor region T3, left-lateral pole. The receptors derive from a woman in her sixties with primary liver carcinoma and hepatitis B virus infection.

Of note for this clonotype: The junction does not match germline at one end; this may be a read error. The rearrangement joins TRBV7-9 to TRBJ2-6, with D perhaps TRBD1 or TRBD2 (5 bases each). This CDR3 is 16 amino acids long. Germline CDR1 and CDR2: SEHNR and FQNEAQ (reference sequence). CDR3 in amino acids: CASSPYGSSGANILTF. In nucleotides, the CDR3 is TGTGCCAGCAGCCCCTATGGGAGCTCTGGGGCCAACATCCTGACTTTC. The full variable domain, its missing parts supplied by reference TRBV7-9 and TRBJ2-6, is DTGVSQNPRHKITKRGQNVTFRCDPISEHNRLYWYRQTLGQGPEFLTYFQNEAQLEKSRLLSDRFSAERPKGSFSTLEIQRTEQGDSAMYLCASSPYGSSGANILTFGAGSRLTVL.

This clonotype was observed many times. The chain is built from TRBV6-6 and TRBJ2-1; D not certain. The germline V and J ends were trimmed by 3 bases and 0 bases, with 6 bases remaining between them. This CDR3 comprises 14 residues. Germline V CDR1 and CDR2: MNHNY, SVGAGI (reference sequence). The CDR3 is CASSYDPSYNEQFF. In DNA, the CDR3 is TGTGCCAGCAGTTATGACCCCTCCTACAATGAGCAGTTCTTC.

V gene TRBV6-1 combines with J gene TRBJ2-5; perhaps D is TRBD1 or TRBD2 (5 bases each). CDR1 and CDR2 from the germline V gene are MNHNS and SASEGT. Trimming stripped 5 bases from V and 4 bases from J, with 14 bases between. The CDR3 loop spans 14 amino acids. The CDR3 region is CASSPTGGPETQYF. CDR3 bases: TGTGCCAGCAGTCCAACAGGAGGCCCAGAGACCCAGTACTTC.

This clonotype was picked up many times. This chain links TRBV6-5 with TRBJ2-4; maybe TRBD1 (5 bases). Trimming cost V 6 bases and J 6 bases, with 12 bases left between them. This CDR3 has 13 amino acids. CDR1 and CDR2 (germline): MNHEY, SVGAGI. The CDR3 coding sequence is TGTGCCAGCAGCGCCCAGGGTGGAAACATTCAGTACTTC. This translates into CASSAQGGNIQYF.

Regarding this clonotype: Mismatch with germline at one junction end may stem from a read error. The chain uses TRBV5-1 and TRBJ2-3, with no clear D. CDR3 length: 13 residues. CDR1 is SGHRS, CDR2 YFSETQ, per germline. The CDR3 nucleotides read TGCGCCTGCAGCTTCCTGGACACAGATACGCAGTATTTT. This sequence encodes CACSFLDTDTQYF.

This clonotype showed up just a few times. Possible read error: a much larger clone is one base away. V usage is TRBV12-3 or TRBV12-4 and J usage is TRBJ2-2; D might be TRBD1 (6 bases). This CDR3 region has 14 residues. The CDR3 region has the DNA TGTGCCAGCAGTTTTTACAGGGACACCGGGGAGCTGCTTTTT. This encodes CASSFYRDTGELLF.

This clonotype was detected a few times. Since no conserved phenylalanine or tryptophan closes the CDR3, a read error is the likely cause. As DNA, the CDR3 is TGTGCCAGCCGACCGGAACAGAACTCCTACGAGCAGTACCTC. Translating it yields CASRPEQNSYEQYL. The chain is built from TRBV14 and TRBJ2-7; D gene uncertain. The CDR3 is 14 amino acids. Germline V gene lookup returns CDR1 SGHDN and CDR2 FVKESK. Deletions cut 8 bases from V and 0 bases from J, with 14 bases between.

The chain carries TRBV6-5 and TRBJ1-5, with D perhaps TRBD1 (6 bases). This CDR3 comprises 13 residues. Deletions cut 7 bases from V and 6 bases from J, with 13 bases between. CDR1 MNHEY and CDR2 SVGAGI come from the germline V gene. The CDR3 region is CASNSRGRQPQHF. CDR3 nucleotides: TGTGCCAGCAATTCCCGGGGGCGTCAGCCCCAGCATTTT.

Note on this clonotype: Relative to the germline gene, one junction end is altered; a read error may explain this. V gene TRBV11-2 combines with J gene TRBJ2-7; possible D gene TRBD1, 5 bases. Per the germline V gene, CDR1 is SGHAT and CDR2 is FQNNGV. The CDR3 has 13 amino acids. CDR3 in DNA: TGTGCCAGCAGCGCCGCTGGGGCCTACGAGCATTACTTC. This gives the protein CASSAAGAYEHYF.

Concerning this clonotype itself: A read error may account for a junction end that differs from germline. The chain joins TRBV12-3 or TRBV12-4 to TRBJ1-1, with D possibly TRBD1 on 6 matching bases. The CDR3 length is 14 residues. The CDR3 DNA follows: TGTGTCAGCAGTTTATCAGGGGACGGCACTGAAGCTTTCTTC. Translated, it gives CVSSLSGDGTEAFF.

For this clonotype: A single base separates this from a much larger clone, so it may be a read error. The chain is built from TRBV5-1 and TRBJ2-7, with D uncertain. Per the germline V gene, CDR1 is SGHRS and CDR2 is YFSETQ. The CDR3 is 12 residues long. The CDR3 bases are TGCGCCAGCAGTTCCGACGCCTACGAGGAGTACTTC. Translation: CASSSDAYEEYF. Variable domain in full (rest from reference TRBV5-1 and TRBJ2-7): KAGVTQTPRYLIKTRGQQVTLSCSPISGHRSVSWYQQTPGQGLQFLFEYFSETQRNKGNFPGRFSGRQFSNSRSEMNVSTLELGDSALYLCASSSDAYEEYFGPGTRLTVT.

About this clonotype: Germline is not matched at one junction end, which may reflect a read error. This chain uses TRBV28 with TRBJ2-6; D may be TRBD1 (5 bases). The CDR3 has 16 residues. The germline V gene encodes CDR1 MDHEN and CDR2 SYDVKM. CDR3 bases: TGTGCCAGCAGTCGTCTGACAGACTCTGGGGCCAACGTCCTGTCTTTC. Protein: CASSRLTDSGANVLSF. The full variable domain, completed using reference TRBV28 and TRBJ2-6, is DVKVTQSSRYLVKRTGEKVFLECVQDMDHENMFWYRQDPGLGLRLIYFSYDVKMKEKGDIPEGYSVSREKKERFSLILESASTNQTSMYLCASSRLTDSGANVLSFGAGSRLTVL.

The table lists this clonotype with a count of one. An end of the junction does not agree with germline; a read error may underlie this. The chain uses TRBV14 and TRBJ2-7; TRBD2 is a possible D gene (5 bases). Germline CDR1 and CDR2: SGHDN and FVKESK. The CDR3 contains 15 residues. CDR3: CACSQDSRDYYEQYF. The CDR3 DNA reads as TGTGCCTGCAGCCAAGATTCCCGGGATTACTACGAGCAGTACTTC.

Points on this clonotype: A read error may explain this, as a much larger clone is one base away. Because the CDR3 is missing its conserved closing phenylalanine or tryptophan, this is likely a read error. The V call is TRBV29-1, the J call TRBJ2-7; the match to TRBD1 covers 10 bases. Germline V gene lookup returns CDR1 SQVTM and CDR2 ANQGSEA. The V segment lost 7 bases and the J segment 2 bases; nucleotides outside the gene matches: 8. This CDR3 comprises 14 residues. For the CDR3, the DNA is TGCAGCGGTGCCGGGACAGGGGTCCCCTACGAGCAGTACTAC. Translated, it gives CSGAGTGVPYEQYY.

This chain links TRBV10-3 with TRBJ1-1; D is unresolved. This CDR3 comprises 13 residues. V was cut by 10 bases and J by 0 bases, with 12 bases left in between. The germline V gene encodes CDR1 ENHRY and CDR2 SYGVKD. CDR3 nucleotide sequence: TGTGCCACTTACCTGACGATGAACACTGAAGCTTTCTTT. Translating it yields CATYLTMNTEAFF.

In its sample, this clonotype was seen a few times. V is TRBV7-9 and J is TRBJ1-3, with D possibly being TRBD1 (5 bases). Germline CDR1 reads SEHNR; CDR2 reads FQNEAQ (reference sequence). Trimming took off 2 bases at V and 3 bases at J, with 8 bases between the two ends. The length of the CDR3 is 14 residues. CDR3 sequence: CASSLPGVGNTIYF. As DNA, the CDR3 is TGTGCCAGCAGCTTACCGGGGGTTGGAAACACCATATATTTT.

The V call is TRBV18, the J call TRBJ2-7, with D hard to call. The CDR3 covers 14 residues. The germline V gene encodes CDR1 KGHSH and CDR2 LQKENI. Trimming pared 2 bases from V and 7 bases from J, leaving 15 bases between. Here the CDR3 DNA reads TGTGCCAGCTCACCAGCTCCGTCCCGTGGGGAGCAGTACTTC. Translating gives CASSPAPSRGEQYF.

Regarding this clonotype: A much larger clonotype is one base distant, so this may be a read error. The conserved final phenylalanine or tryptophan is absent from the CDR3, which likely points to a read error. The chain has TRBV28 and TRBJ2-3, with D tentatively TRBD1 or TRBD2 (5 bases each). Germline V gene lookup returns CDR1 MDHEN and CDR2 SYDVKM. The CDR3 covers 13 residues. The V end was cut by 6 bases, the J end by 1 base, with 8 bases between. The CDR3 reads CASSQGGTDTQYS. CDR3 nucleotides: TGTGCCAGCAGCCAGGGAGGCACAGATACGCAGTATTCT.

As regards this clonotype: A junction end diverges from the germline sequence, so it may reflect a read error. This chain connects TRBV4-2 to TRBJ2-3; weak D call: TRBD1 (5 bases). CDR1 and CDR2 from the germline V gene are LGHNA and YNFKEQ. CDR3 length equals 16 residues. As DNA, the CDR3 is TGTGCCAGCAACTCCCTGAAAGGCAGGGCCCCAGATACACAGTATTTT. This sequence encodes CASNSLKGRAPDTQYF.

On this clonotype itself: One junction end does not reproduce the germline sequence, and a read error may be involved. In DNA, the CDR3 is TGCGCCAGCAGCTTGCGCTTCGGTGCAGGAAAAACCATATATTTT. This gives the protein CASSLRFGAGKTIYF. The J gene is TRBJ1-3, the V gene TRBV5-1; D call uncertain. This CDR3 region has 15 residues. Germline loops: CDR1 SGHRS, CDR2 YFSETQ.

The chain joins TRBV11-2 to TRBJ2-7, with D unclear. The CDR3 is made up of 13 amino acids. V lost 0 bases to trimming and J lost 13 bases, with 16 bases between them. Germline V lookup: CDR1 SGHAT, CDR2 FQNNGV. CDR3 DNA sequence: TGTGCCAGCAGCTTAGATCCGGCCTACGATCACTACTTC. Residues: CASSLDPAYDHYF.

Concerning this clonotype itself: The junction does not match germline at one end; this may be a read error. The chain has TRBV11-2 and TRBJ2-3, with D hard to call. CDR3 length equals 13 residues. Germline CDR1 reads SGHAT; CDR2 reads FQNNGV. CDR3 nucleotides: TGTACCAGTAGCTTAGATCTAGGAGATACGCAGTATTTT. It translates to CTSSLDLGDTQYF.